This T cell receptor (beta chain) originates from a study of early T cells in non-severe SARS-CoV-2 infection. Study-wide results and limits: Lookups in VDJdb leaned toward anti-spike CD8 responses and missed private and CD4 specificities.

Tagging with unique molecular identifiers was applied to individual cDNA molecules. One entry per CDR3 protein, called by TCRdb with MiXCR from the 5' RACE reads. The sample has some 110,000 distinct CDR3 sequences, about 15% seen once. Of note for this clonotype: As yet, its antigen is unknown.

The CDR3 sequence is 16 residues long. Germline V gives CDR1 SGHTA, CDR2 FQGNSA. The V gene end was trimmed by 1 base and the J gene end by 10 bases; junction bases not matched to a gene: 12. The chain employs TRBV7-2 and TRBJ2-1; 8 bases match TRBD2. The sequenced sample consisted of whole blood. The sequence derives from an adult who was a healthcare worker with PCR-confirmed SARS-CoV-2 infection or an uninfected control (not recorded which). The CDR3 bases are TGTGCCAGCAGCTTAGTGCTAGCGGGTACCCGGAGGGAGCAGTTCTTC. Protein product: CASSLVLAGTRREQFF.